A selection of T cell receptor beta chains follows, all from one sample in a study of blood T cells in healthy people across ages. TCRdb itself ran the 5' RACE reads through MiXCR, one entry per CDR3 protein. The profile shows roughly 680,000 distinct CDR3 sequences, roughly 50% of them singletons. The sequenced sample consisted of blood. The source of these receptors is a woman aged 55-69 years in good health. Each CDR3 is given without its conserved first and last residue. The size field is filled for only some rows; it gives once, few, many or a size class.

v_call,clone_size,cdr3_aa
TRBV7-9,NA,ASSSGLESEQY
TRBV6-2/TRBV6-3,NA,ASSNFVWEQY
TRBV2,NA,ASGGGRAGYGYT
TRBV10-3,few,AISESLLSGRANEQF
TRBV4-3,NA,ASSQDRQPLWLHT
TRBV29-1,few,SVLHGTSGIRDTQY
TRBV7-2,NA,ASSSQGTYNEQF
TRBV6-1,NA,ASSGGLAGREQY
TRBV3-1,NA,ASSLGVGGQY
TRBV28,NA,ASSTPGTGVRETQY
TRBV27,NA,ASSLYWTPNYGYT
TRBV4-2,NA,GSSQASGSSGELF
TRBV7-2,NA,ANSLSWGNYGYT
TRBV7-6,NA,ASSFQAAANTGELF
TRBV6-2/TRBV6-3,NA,ASSYGALGGRAIRGGNEQF